This T cell receptor beta chain was sequenced for a study of type 1 regulatory T cells. Germline V CDR1 and CDR2: DFQATT, SNEGSKA (reference sequence). The CDR3 is 11 amino acids. Deletions cut 6 bases from V and 6 bases from J, with 12 bases between. In this sample, this clonotype turned up many times. Its antigen is still unknown. A single record per CDR3 protein comes from TCRdb applying MiXCR to the reads. The sample records tens of thousands of distinct CDR3 sequences, around 20% being singletons. General study results and limits: Tr1 cells had a more restricted TCR repertoire than non-Tr1 cells.

This clonotype was sampled from a human donor in good health. V usage is TRBV20-1 and J usage is TRBJ2-7; no clear D gene. Source material: cultured type 1 regulatory T (Tr1) cells, either the whole culture or a sorted fraction (not recorded which). The CDR3 reads CSAEHSSEQYF. DNA for the CDR3: TGCAGTGCAGAGCACTCCAGCGAGCAGTACTTC.